The 30 T cell receptor beta chains given below trace back to one sample, sequenced in a study of response to subunit inactivated influenza vaccine. A single record per CDR3 protein comes from TCRdb applying MiXCR to the RT-PCR reads. The repertoire has roughly 190,000 distinct CDR3 sequences, around an eighth of them found once; the top ten carry roughly 24%. Sequencing was performed on CD8+ T cells sorted from PBMCs, taken about 5 days after vaccination. The origin of the receptors is a man aged 45-60 years who received an inactivated influenza vaccine.

The chain links TRBV29-1 to TRBJ1-2; 7 bases are shared with TRBD1. CDR1 SQVTM and CDR2 ANQGSEA come from the germline V gene. This CDR3 region has 15 residues. V lost 1 base to trimming and J lost 4 bases; unmatched junction nucleotides: 9. As DNA, the CDR3 is TGCAGCGTTGAAGGGAGAGGGACAGCCGGCTATGGCTACACCTTC. Translating it yields CSVEGRGTAGYGYTF.

This clonotype was counted between two and nine times. Germline is not matched at one junction end, which may reflect a read error. The chain couples TRBV7-7 to TRBJ2-1; D may correspond to TRBD1 or TRBD2 (6 bases each). CDR3 length equals 15 residues. CDR1 is SSHAT, CDR2 FNYEAQ, per germline (reference sequence). CDR3 in amino acids: CASSLGAGGGNEQFF. The CDR3 bases are TGTGCTAGCAGCTTAGGCGCAGGAGGGGGCAATGAGCAGTTCTTC.

This sequence joins TRBV5-1 and TRBJ2-7, with D unresolved. The CDR3 length is 14 residues. The V and J ends lost 0 bases and 3 bases respectively, with 10 bases between them. Germline V lookup: CDR1 SGHRS, CDR2 YFSETQ. The CDR3: CASSLGAAYYEQYF. The CDR3 DNA sequence: TGCGCCAGCAGCTTGGGAGCAGCCTACTACGAGCAGTACTTC. Full variable domain (rest looked up from reference TRBV5-1 and TRBJ2-7): KAGVTQTPRYLIKTRGQQVTLSCSPISGHRSVSWYQQTPGQGLQFLFEYFSETQRNKGNFPGRFSGRQFSNSRSEMNVSTLELGDSALYLCASSLGAAYYEQYFGPGTRLTVT.

In its sample, this clonotype was seen a few times. The gene calls are TRBV19 and TRBJ2-3; possibly TRBD2 for D (5 bases). The CDR3 extends over 15 amino acids. The ends were cut back, 5 bases at V and 9 bases at J, with 21 bases in the middle. Looked up from germline, CDR1 is LNHDA and CDR2 is SQIVND (reference sequence). CDR3 nucleotide sequence: TGTGCCAGTAGTGCTAATAACCGGGTCCCGGGGACGCAGTATTTT. Protein: CASSANNRVPGTQYF.

V usage is TRBV4-3 and J usage is TRBJ2-6; D ambiguous. The V gene lost 1 base and the J gene lost 0 bases, with 10 bases spanning the gap. Germline V gene lookup returns CDR1 LGHNA and CDR2 YSLEER. The CDR3 spans 17 residues. The CDR3 region is CASSQAPYYSGANVLTF. In DNA form, the CDR3 reads TGCGCCAGCAGCCAAGCCCCTTACTACTCTGGGGCCAACGTCCTGACTTTC.

This clonotype was counted between two and nine times. V and J are TRBV10-2 and TRBJ1-1; a weak D match, TRBD1 (5 bases). The V end was cut by 3 bases, the J end by 10 bases, with 9 bases between. Germline lookup yields CDR1 WSHSY and CDR2 SAAADI. This CDR3 is built from 11 residues. CDR3 coding DNA: TGCGCCAGCAGTGATGGGGGTATAGCTTTCTTT. The encoded protein is CASSDGGIAFF.

The CDR3 spells CASSSPDAGGRAETQYF. CDR3 DNA: TGTGCCAGCAGTTCTCCCGACGCAGGCGGGAGGGCAGAGACCCAGTACTTC. The chain uses TRBV12-3 or TRBV12-4 and TRBJ2-5; 9 bases fit TRBD2. V was clipped by 4 bases and J by 4 bases; unmatched bases: 13. The CDR3 covers 17 residues.

CDR3 protein: CASSRRDSSSYEQYF. For the CDR3, the DNA is TGTGCCAGCAGCCGACGGGACAGTAGCTCCTACGAGCAGTACTTC. This chain joins TRBV28 and TRBJ2-7; 7 bases are a match to TRBD1. The germline V gene encodes CDR1 MDHEN and CDR2 SYDVKM. The trim removed 6 bases at V and 0 bases at J, leaving 8 bases unmatched. CDR3 size: 15 residues. The full variable domain, with the rest looked up from reference TRBV28 and TRBJ2-7, is DVKVTQSSRYLVKRTGEKVFLECVQDMDHENMFWYRQDPGLGLRLIYFSYDVKMKEKGDIPEGYSVSREKKERFSLILESASTNQTSMYLCASSRRDSSSYEQYFGPGTRLTVT.

V and J are TRBV12-3 or TRBV12-4 and TRBJ2-2; D ambiguous. V was cut by 6 bases and J by 8 bases, with 7 bases left in between. The CDR3 spans 11 residues. In DNA, the CDR3 is TGTGCCAGCAGGGTACTAGGGGAGCTGTTTTTT. It encodes CASRVLGELFF.

This chain connects TRBV5-6 to TRBJ2-7, with unresolved D. The CDR3 length is 13 residues. Germline assignment: CDR1 SGHDT and CDR2 YYEEEE. V gave up 8 bases and J gave up 9 bases, with 21 bases separating them. The CDR3 spells CARSTGPRCSQYF. DNA for the CDR3: TGTGCCAGGAGCACCGGTCCCCGATGCTCGCAGTACTTC.

J is TRBJ2-7 and V is TRBV7-8; tentative D call: TRBD2 (5 bases). CDR1 and CDR2 from the germline V gene are SGHVS and FQNEAQ. The CDR3 runs to 16 residues. V lost 5 bases to trimming and J lost 5 bases, with 22 bases between them. CDR3 sequence: CASSPAFLDGVNEQYF. The DNA of the CDR3 is TGTGCCAGCAGCCCCGCTTTCCTCGACGGGGTCAACGAGCAGTACTTC.

This clonotype was counted at least ten times. J is TRBJ2-7 and V is TRBV10-3; weak D call: TRBD1 (5 bases). Trimming removed 10 bases from V and 1 base from J, with 11 bases in between. The CDR3 spans 12 residues. CDR1 ENHRY and CDR2 SYGVKD come from the germline V gene. The DNA for the CDR3 is TGTGCCACCAAGGACATATCCTACGAGCAGTACTTC. This codes for CATKDISYEQYF.

This rearrangement joins TRBV6-1 to TRBJ1-4, with 8 bases matching TRBD1. The germline V gene has CDR1 MNHNS and CDR2 SASEGT. J lost 0 bases, V lost 6 bases, and 6 bases had no gene match. The CDR3 loop spans 16 amino acids. CDR3 DNA sequence: TGTGCCAGCAGGTCAGGGGGCTGGGCAACTAATGAAAAACTGTTTTTT. Translating gives CASRSGGWATNEKLFF.

This clonotype was detected only a few times. The chain links TRBV25-1 to TRBJ1-4; 9 positions agree with TRBD1. The germline gives CDR1 MGHDK, CDR2 SYGVNS. J gave up 5 bases and V 9 bases, and 4 bases lay outside the gene matches. The CDR3 is 13 amino acids. DNA for the CDR3: TGTGCCAGTATCGGACAGGGGAATGAAAAACTGTTTTTT. It encodes CASIGQGNEKLFF.

The chain uses TRBV7-8 and TRBJ1-6; D might be TRBD1 (5 bases). This CDR3 has 20 amino acids. V was trimmed by 2 bases and J by 7 bases, leaving 27 bases between them. From germline, CDR1 is SGHVS and CDR2 FQNEAQ. CDR3 DNA sequence: TGTGCCAGCAGCTTATTTATGACAGTGAATTACGCGGTAGTGAATTCACCCCTCCACTTT. Amino acid sequence: CASSLFMTVNYAVVNSPLHF.

The chain employs TRBV11-1 and TRBJ2-2, with D perhaps TRBD2 (6 bases). This CDR3 is built from 18 residues. Trimming took 2 bases from V and 2 from J, leaving 18 bases between them. CDR1 SGHAT and CDR2 FQDESV come from the germline V gene (reference sequence). CDR3 protein: CASSLFPRLAPNTGELFF. The CDR3 coding sequence is TGTGCCAGCAGCTTATTCCCCCGGCTAGCGCCTAACACCGGGGAGCTGTTTTTT.

In its sample, this clonotype was seen a few times. The chain combines TRBV5-6 with TRBJ2-7; D might be TRBD1 or TRBD2, each matching 5 bases. Trimming shortened V by 0 bases and J by 6 bases, and 7 bases separated the two germline ends. In germline, CDR1 is SGHDT, CDR2 YYEEEE. CDR3 length: 12 residues. The CDR3: CASSLDGGEQYF. DNA for the CDR3: TGTGCCAGCAGCTTGGATGGGGGCGAGCAGTACTTC.

The rearrangement joins TRBV20-1 to TRBJ1-1; D not resolved. Germline V gene lookup returns CDR1 DFQATT and CDR2 SNEGSKA (reference sequence). This CDR3 comprises 12 residues. V was cut by 3 bases and J by 0 bases, with 5 bases left in between. The CDR3 nucleotides read TGCAGTGCTAGCCCGGTGAACACTGAAGCTTTCTTT. Its translation: CSASPVNTEAFF.

The chain uses TRBV19 and TRBJ2-5, with D unresolved. The CDR3 length is 15 residues. Per germline, CDR1 LNHDA and CDR2 SQIVND (reference sequence). Trimming cost V 1 base and J 5 bases, with 14 bases left between them. CDR3 region: CASSIATDPLETQYF. The CDR3 coding sequence is TGTGCCAGTAGTATAGCCACGGACCCCCTGGAGACCCAGTACTTC.

The V call is TRBV29-1, the J call TRBJ2-1; the match to TRBD1 covers 7 bases. After removal of 1 base from V and 3 bases from J, the junction contained 6 bases not matched to a gene. The V gene's germline CDR1 is SQVTM and CDR2 ANQGSEA. This CDR3 is 15 amino acids long. CDR3 coding DNA: TGCAGCGTTGAAGTCCATTGGACAGGCTACAATGAGCAGTTCTTC. Translation: CSVEVHWTGYNEQFF.

The chain is built from TRBV12-3 or TRBV12-4 and TRBJ2-1; 9 nucleotides match TRBD1. V dropped 6 bases and J dropped 9; count of bases not matched to a gene: 6. The CDR3 is 13 amino acids. CDR3 nucleotides: TGTGCCAGCAGCGAAGGGACAGGGCTTGAGCAGTTCTTC. Translation: CASSEGTGLEQFF.

This clonotype was seen a handful of times. This chain links TRBV11-2 with TRBJ2-3, with TRBD1 identical over 9 bases. Germline lookup yields CDR1 SGHAT and CDR2 FQNNGV. Trimming at V came to 5 bases and at J to 0 bases, leaving 12 bases not matched to a gene. This CDR3 has 18 amino acids. The CDR3 sequence: CASSPGQGGFVSTDTQYF. CDR3 nucleotides: TGTGCCAGCAGCCCGGGACAGGGTGGGTTTGTCAGCACAGATACGCAGTATTTT.

The chain is built from TRBV28 and TRBJ2-3, with 9 positions matching TRBD2. This CDR3 region has 16 residues. V trimming: 5 bases; J trimming: 6 bases; junction bases outside the gene matches: 12. CDR1 MDHEN and CDR2 SYDVKM come from the germline V gene. The CDR3 loop reads CASSPWVSGSRDTQYF. The CDR3, as DNA: TGTGCCAGCAGTCCGTGGGTTAGCGGGAGTAGGGATACGCAGTATTTT. The full variable domain, rest sourced from reference TRBV28 and TRBJ2-3, is DVKVTQSSRYLVKRTGEKVFLECVQDMDHENMFWYRQDPGLGLRLIYFSYDVKMKEKGDIPEGYSVSREKKERFSLILESASTNQTSMYLCASSPWVSGSRDTQYFGPGTRLTVL.

This chain joins TRBV6-6 and TRBJ2-7; D gene uncertain. V lost 2 bases and J lost 6, with 8 bases in between. The CDR3 has 12 residues. Germline CDR1 reads MNHNY; CDR2 reads SVGAGI (reference sequence). In DNA form, the CDR3 reads TGTGCCAGCAGTTACCAGGACCCCGAGCAGTACTTC. It codes for CASSYQDPEQYF.

The CDR3 DNA follows: TGTGCCATCAGTGAGTCCCCAGGGCCCTACGAGCAGTACTTC. Amino acids: CAISESPGPYEQYF. This chain joins TRBV10-3 and TRBJ2-7, with D perhaps TRBD1 (5 bases). Germline CDR1 ENHRY, CDR2 SYGVKD. The CDR3 has 14 residues. V lost 0 bases and J 2 bases, leaving 8 bases between the germline ends.

The chain joins TRBV6-5 to TRBJ2-7; D unresolved. The CDR3 totals 12 residues. Trimming removed 6 bases at V and 6 bases at J, with 12 bases between. CDR1 and CDR2 (germline): MNHEY, SVGAGI. The CDR3 DNA reads as TGTGCCAGCAGGAAACATGGCAGCGAGCAGTACTTC. This codes for CASRKHGSEQYF.

The chain combines TRBV6-1 with TRBJ2-4, with 9 bases aligning to TRBD1. The germline V gene encodes CDR1 MNHNS and CDR2 SASEGT. This CDR3 contains 16 residues. V lost 0 bases, J lost 8 bases, and 8 bases stayed unmatched. The DNA of the CDR3 is TGTGCCAGCAGTGAAGCGTCTACAGGGGGCGCGTACATTCAGTACTTC. It is translated as CASSEASTGGAYIQYF.

This clonotype was observed a few times. The chain recombines TRBV9 with TRBJ2-1, with TRBD2 identical over 11 bases. The CDR3 extends over 16 amino acids. V lost 3 bases to trimming and J lost 0 bases; unmatched junction nucleotides: 2. Germline V gene data show CDR1 as SGDLS and CDR2 as YYNGEE. The CDR3 DNA reads TGTGCCAGCAGCGAGGGACTAGCGGTCTCCTACAATGAGCAGTTCTTC. Amino acid sequence: CASSEGLAVSYNEQFF.

In this sample, this clonotype turned up many times. The chain carries TRBV29-1 and TRBJ2-7; D unclear. V lost 2 bases, J lost 3 bases, and 5 bases lay in between. Germline V gene sequence: CDR1 SQVTM, CDR2 ANQGSEA. CDR3 length: 11 amino acids. The CDR3 loop reads CSVERDYEQYF. CDR3 in DNA: TGCAGCGTTGAAAGAGACTACGAGCAGTACTTC.

V is TRBV12-3 or TRBV12-4 and J is TRBJ2-1; TRBD2 matches 14 bases. There are 18 residues in the CDR3. The ends lost 3 bases at V and 6 bases at J; junction bases unmatched: 10. CDR3 protein: CASSFKCRTSGRCNEQFF. The CDR3 bases are TGTGCCAGCAGTTTTAAGTGTAGGACTAGCGGGAGGTGCAATGAGCAGTTCTTC.